This T cell receptor (beta chain) appears in the sequencing data of a study of blood T cell repertoires in COVID-19. The overall study: Researchers got acute and convalescent COVID-19 samples from the United States, Italy and Spain. The cDNA or gDNA used as material had been derived from T cells, B-cell-depleted T cells, or PBMCs.

Germline CDR1 SGHRS, CDR2 YFSETQ. This CDR3 contains 14 residues. Trimming pared 0 bases from V and 3 bases from J, leaving 7 bases between. In the original analysis: Amplification of reference gene primers was used by the study to estimate nucleated cell counts. Repertoires were generated with immunoSEQ multiplex PCR, while TCRdb's copy carries only in-frame clones and drops some. The V and J calls and clone size come from that table; D and trimming were worked out from the DNA. The table includes around 250,000 clones, around 82% detected once. Input material: peripheral blood. The chain carries TRBV5-1 and TRBJ1-5; a possible D gene is TRBD1 (5 bases). The TCR sequence derives from a woman aged 18 to 35 with acute or convalescent COVID-19. The chain's CDR3 is CASSLGGFNQPQHF. Here the CDR3 DNA reads TGCGCCAGCAGCTTGGGGGGCTTCAATCAGCCCCAGCATTTT.